This T cell receptor beta chain was sequenced in a study of blood T cells in healthy people across ages (dated by TCRdb to about 2015). The study in broad terms: In model experiments, template switching captured about one uniquely barcoded TCR beta cDNA molecule for every two T cells. The study measured age-related changes in TCR beta repertoire diversity using deep sequencing normalized with unique cDNA molecular identifiers. To avoid experimental bias, donors of different ages were distributed randomly across sequencing lanes. For two donors (one aged 18 to 30 and one aged 80 or older), the study analyzed two additional independent replicas of 1 million unique cDNA reads from the same blood draw. The donors were split into four age groups: young (average about 16 years), middle-aged (nearly 40), aged (roughly 60) and long-lived (approximately 80). Broader findings and caveats from the paper: Estimates of total diversity based on one million sequenced T cells were considered lower bounds and underestimates. Donor CMV infection status was unknown, potentially confounding age-related changes in expanded clonotypes. The percentage of naive T cells measured by flow cytometry correlated strongly with observed TCR beta diversity. Because profiling used bulk unsorted PBMCs, naive and antigen-experienced compartments could not be compared conclusively. Observed TCR beta diversity per million T cells fell roughly linearly with age, and a significant reduction was already apparent by age around 36. Compared with the aged group, more naive CD4+ T cells, fewer expanded clones and increased TCR diversity were shown by the long-lived group, suggesting age selection.

Systemically healthy Caucasian individuals from Russia, some 38 in total and aged roughly 6 to 95 years, were included as donors. Each donor gave ten milliliters of peripheral blood, drawn into EDTA-treated Vacutainer tubes. Ficoll-Paque density-gradient centrifugation was used to isolate PBMCs, with at least 7 million obtained per sample. Total RNA was extracted from PBMCs with Trizol reagent, with at least 6 micrograms obtained per sample. For every donor, an aliquot of PBMCs went through flow cytometry to measure the percentages of naive CD45RAhigh/CD27high T cells. The receptor library was made with 5' RACE. The reads were generated on an Illumina HiSeq 2500. The second PCR ran for roughly 7 to 11 cycles and used a J-beta primer mix along with a sample-barcoded 5' primer. Each TCR beta cDNA molecule received a unique molecular identifier from a template-switch 5' adaptor carrying 12 random nucleotides. At least 2.5 million CDR3-containing paired-end reads were obtained from each sample. All of the RNA was converted into first-strand cDNA using the Mint cDNA synthesis kit, with a TRBC-specific oligonucleotide serving as the primer. All cDNA was treated with uracil-DNA glycosylase and then went through a first 18-cycle PCR with the universal primers M1SS and BC2_uni_R. As for the authors' bioinformatics: Normalization of each sample was performed by random selection of 1 million high-quality reads, each carrying a distinct molecular identifier. Instead of being binned into consensus sequences, reads with shared molecular identifiers were discarded. CDR3 identification, clonotype clustering and error correction used MiTCR with a Q25 quality threshold and the strictest error-elimination algorithm. A nonparametric unseen species model using Euler transformation provided a lower-bound estimate of total TCR beta diversity. The raw public data were reprocessed by TCRdb itself: fastp quality trimming at Q25, MiXCR clonotype calling, in-frame beta chains only. Merged by CDR3 protein, the rows form single entries marked with the most common genes and DNA. In this record, the V and J calls reflect TCRdb's handling and not the investigators' own analysis. The sample has around 900,000 distinct CDR3 sequences on record, more than 25% of them singletons. Approximately 15% of the sample is held by the ten biggest clonotypes.

The sample holds many counts of this clonotype. Its antigen remains undetermined. Base qualities are not provided; no much larger clone lies one nucleotide away. V was cut back by 0 bases and J by 3 bases, leaving a gap of 6 bases between them. The CDR3 contains 14 residues, cysteine and phenylalanine counted. The retained sequence is limited to the CDR3, 42 bases, with the frame set at the first base. CDR1 KGHSH and CDR2 LQKENI were looked up in the germline V gene. This TCR was recovered from a woman of 80 years or more in good health. Source material: blood. The sequence is built from TRBV18 and TRBJ2-1; the D gene is not confidently resolved. The sequenced DNA: TGTGCCAGCTCACCACCCATACTCTACAATGAGCAGTTCTTC. The encoded protein is CASSPPILYNEQFF.